A selection of T cell receptor beta chains follows, all from one sample in a study of regulatory T cells in long-lasting Graves disease. Each CDR3 protein gets one entry after TCRdb re-called the multiplex PCR reads with MiXCR. The data hold approximately 250,000 distinct CDR3 sequences, with around 17% observed a single time. This sample comprised peripheral blood mononuclear cells (PBMCs), obtained at new diagnosis, from a patient treated with antithyroid drugs. The receptors originated from a female donor with Graves disease. Each CDR3 is given with its conserved first and last residue. D genes are given only for firm matches. For some rows the clone size is stated as once, few or many, or as a class when expanded; others skip it.

v_gene	abundance	d_gene	j_gene	CDR3aa	CDR3nt
TRBV20-1	many	NA	TRBJ2-1	CSASKDSYNEQFF	TGCAGTGCTAGCAAGGACAGTTACAATGAGCAGTTCTTC
TRBV27	NA	NA	TRBJ2-7	CASSWTAYYYEQYF	TGTGCCAGCAGTTGGACAGCCTACTACTACGAGCAGTACTTC
TRBV11-2	NA	TRBD2	TRBJ2-1	CASSTGTSGYGEQFF	TGTGCCAGCAGCACCGGGACTAGCGGGTATGGTGAGCAGTTCTTC
TRBV11-3	many	TRBD1	TRBJ1-1	CASSYRDRGNTEAFF	TGTGCCAGCAGCTACCGGGACAGGGGAAACACTGAAGCTTTCTTT
TRBV11-2	many	TRBD1	TRBJ1-2	CASSPPGTGAYGYTF	TGTGCCAGCAGCCCCCCTGGGACAGGGGCCTATGGCTACACCTTC
TRBV5-5	NA	NA	TRBJ2-5	CASNLTPGEGETQYF	TGTGCCAGCAATTTGACTCCAGGGGAAGGAGAGACCCAGTACTTC
TRBV12-3/TRBV12-4	NA	NA	TRBJ1-1	CASSLGGWTEAFF	TGTGCCAGCAGTTTAGGTGGTTGGACTGAAGCTTTCTTT
TRBV29-1	many	NA	TRBJ2-3	CSESGPGGPDTQYF	TGCAGCGAAAGCGGGCCCGGGGGCCCAGATACGCAGTATTTT
TRBV15	many	NA	TRBJ2-2	CATSRGLRQNTGELFF	TGTGCCACCAGCAGAGGGCTGAGGCAGAACACCGGGGAGCTGTTTTTT
TRBV3-1	many	TRBD2	TRBJ2-7	CASSQDLSAGSSYEQYF	TGTGCCAGCAGCCAAGATCTTTCAGCGGGAAGCTCCTACGAGCAGTACTTC
TRBV12-3/TRBV12-4	NA	NA	TRBJ1-1	CASGMEGAEAFF	TGTGCCAGCGGAATGGAGGGGGCTGAAGCTTTCTTT
TRBV5-1	many	NA	TRBJ2-6	CASSLVAGAGANVLTF	TGCGCCAGCAGCTTGGTGGCAGGGGCTGGGGCCAACGTCCTGACTTTC
TRBV18	many	NA	TRBJ2-5	CASEFSGAKETQYF	TGTGCCAGCGAGTTCTCGGGGGCGAAAGAGACCCAGTACTTC
TRBV12-3/TRBV12-4	many	NA	TRBJ2-2	CASNLGLRRNTGELFF	TGTGCCAGCAACTTAGGCCTGCGGCGAAACACCGGGGAGCTGTTTTTT
TRBV27	many	NA	TRBJ2-3	CASSLLAGPDTQYF	TGTGCCAGCAGTTTGTTGGCGGGACCAGATACGCAGTATTTT
TRBV2	many	NA	TRBJ1-2	CASSGAGESLANYGYTF	TGTGCCAGCAGTGGGGCAGGGGAATCCTTAGCTAACTATGGCTACACCTTC
TRBV7-6	NA	TRBD2	TRBJ2-1	CASSLVGGELAGNEQFF	TGTGCCAGCAGCTTAGTCGGGGGTGAGTTAGCGGGGAATGAGCAGTTCTTC
TRBV28	many	TRBD1	TRBJ1-1	CASSAGTGGGEAFF	TGTGCCAGCAGCGCCGGGACAGGGGGCGGGGAAGCTTTCTTT
TRBV19	many	NA	TRBJ1-1	CASITWAVGTEAFF	TGTGCCAGTATTACGTGGGCTGTGGGCACTGAAGCTTTCTTT
TRBV30	many	TRBD2	TRBJ2-7	CAWTSGRTSGSYEQYF	TGTGCCTGGACCTCCGGCCGGACTAGCGGATCCTACGAGCAGTACTTC
TRBV24-1	many	TRBD2	TRBJ2-1	CATSENGRAVYNEQFF	TGTGCCACCAGTGAAAACGGGAGGGCTGTCTACAATGAGCAGTTCTTC
TRBV2	many	NA	TRBJ2-3	CASSTFWGTDTQYF	TGTGCCAGCAGTACTTTTTGGGGCACAGATACGCAGTATTTT
TRBV18	many	NA	TRBJ2-2	CASSRLSGNTGELFF	TGTGCCAGCTCACGTCTTTCAGGGAACACCGGGGAGCTGTTTTTT
TRBV9	many	TRBD1	TRBJ2-2	CASSLSGTGAGELFF	TGTGCCAGCAGCCTGAGTGGGACAGGGGCTGGGGAGCTGTTTTTT
TRBV13	many	TRBD2	TRBJ2-3	CASSLRTSGMGDTQYF	TGTGCCAGCAGCCTACGGACTAGCGGGATGGGAGATACGCAGTATTTT
TRBV9	many	NA	TRBJ2-1	CASSVGNPSSYNEQFF	TGTGCCAGCAGCGTAGGAAATCCCAGCTCCTACAATGAGCAGTTCTTC
TRBV7-4	NA	TRBD2	TRBJ2-1	CASSSSGRASINYNEQFF	TGTGCCAGCAGCTCTAGCGGCAGGGCTAGCATCAACTACAATGAGCAGTTCTTC
TRBV10-2	many	NA	TRBJ1-1	CASSESPSVNTEAFF	TGCGCCAGCAGTGAGTCGCCTTCGGTGAACACTGAAGCTTTCTTT
TRBV6-2/TRBV6-3	many	NA	TRBJ2-1	CASSYRPAGSYNEQFF	TGTGCCAGCAGTTACCGTCCGGCAGGCTCCTACAATGAGCAGTTCTTC
TRBV24-1	many	TRBD1	TRBJ2-2	CATSGQGAGELFF	TGTGCCACCAGTGGACAGGGTGCCGGGGAGCTGTTTTTT
TRBV12-3/TRBV12-4	NA	NA	TRBJ1-1	CASSFARETEAFF	TGTGCCAGCAGTTTCGCCAGGGAAACTGAAGCTTTCTTT
TRBV20-1	many	NA	TRBJ1-1	CSASEPNTEAFF	TGCAGTGCTAGTGAACCGAACACTGAAGCTTTCTTT
TRBV19	many	NA	TRBJ2-7	CASQPRGRWNEQYF	TGTGCCAGCCAACCCCGGGGCAGGTGGAACGAGCAGTACTTC
TRBV4-3	many	NA	TRBJ2-1	CASSLRGAGDFNEQFF	TGCGCCAGCAGCCTGAGGGGGGCGGGAGATTTCAATGAGCAGTTCTTC
TRBV20-1	many	TRBD2	TRBJ2-1	CSAIAGGRDEQFF	TGCAGTGCTATAGCGGGAGGAAGGGATGAGCAGTTCTTC
TRBV6-1	NA	TRBD2	TRBJ2-3	CASQGLAGKQGTDTQYF	TGTGCCAGCCAAGGACTAGCGGGAAAACAAGGCACAGATACGCAGTATTTT